The rows below give T cell receptor beta chains drawn from one sample of a study of cytomegalovirus exposure and HLA in healthy donors. Profiling relied on immunoSEQ multiplex PCR, and the TCRdb table lists in-frame clones only, not all of them. The sample lists about 130,000 clones, around 85% seen once, with 6% to 8% in the top ten. The specimen sequenced was PBMCs. The receptors were gathered from a woman aged 25-40 years in good health and CMV-seropositive. Both conserved end residues are part of each CDR3. D genes are given only for firm matches. Size is stated for part of the rows, as once, few or many counts, or as a class when the clone is expanded.

clone size: .; D gene: .; V gene: TRBV10-3; J gene: TRBJ2-7; CDR3 protein: CATQGRGPYEQYF; CDR3 DNA: TGTGCCACCCAGGGGAGGGGTCCCTACGAGCAGTACTTC
clone size: .; D gene: TRBD1; V gene: TRBV2; J gene: TRBJ1-5; CDR3 protein: CASRTGGVGNQPQHF; CDR3 DNA: TGTGCCAGCAGGACAGGGGGAGTGGGCAATCAGCCCCAGCATTTT
clone size: .; D gene: TRBD1; V gene: TRBV27; J gene: TRBJ1-2; CDR3 protein: CASSRTGTGGFGYTF; CDR3 DNA: TGTGCCAGCAGTCGAACCGGGACAGGGGGCTTTGGCTACACCTTC
clone size: few; D gene: .; V gene: TRBV5-5; J gene: TRBJ1-4; CDR3 protein: CASSFFLSHEKLFF; CDR3 DNA: TGTGCCAGCAGCTTTTTCTTATCCCATGAAAAACTGTTTTTT
clone size: .; D gene: .; V gene: TRBV25-1; J gene: TRBJ2-5; CDR3 protein: CASSEQSETQYF; CDR3 DNA: TGTGCCAGCAGTGAACAGTCAGAGACCCAGTACTTC
clone size: .; D gene: .; V gene: TRBV7-2; J gene: TRBJ2-5; CDR3 protein: CASSLRRKETQYF; CDR3 DNA: TGTGCCAGCAGCTTAAGGAGGAAAGAGACCCAGTACTTC
clone size: .; D gene: TRBD1; V gene: TRBV7-9; J gene: TRBJ1-4; CDR3 protein: CASSSGQGQDEKLFF; CDR3 DNA: TGTGCCAGCAGCTCGGGACAGGGTCAGGATGAAAAACTGTTTTTT
clone size: .; D gene: .; V gene: TRBV6-1; J gene: TRBJ1-1; CDR3 protein: CASSEGGSITEAFF; CDR3 DNA: TGTGCCAGCAGTGAAGGGGGCAGCATCACTGAAGCTTTCTTT
clone size: few; D gene: TRBD2; V gene: TRBV27; J gene: TRBJ2-1; CDR3 protein: CASSFRRGIGEQFF; CDR3 DNA: TGTGCCAGCAGTTTCCGGCGGGGGATAGGGGAGCAGTTCTTC
clone size: .; D gene: .; V gene: TRBV9; J gene: TRBJ2-3; CDR3 protein: CASSVEGGSSFTDTQYF; CDR3 DNA: TGTGCCAGCAGCGTAGAGGGTGGGAGCTCGTTCACAGATACGCAGTATTTT
clone size: .; D gene: .; V gene: TRBV7-9; J gene: TRBJ2-3; CDR3 protein: CASSFAGGNTQYF; CDR3 DNA: TGTGCCAGCAGCTTTGCGGGTGGAAATACGCAGTATTTT
clone size: once; D gene: TRBD2; V gene: TRBV18; J gene: TRBJ2-5; CDR3 protein: CASSPTAGLAGGETQYF; CDR3 DNA: TGTGCCAGCTCACCCACCGCTGGACTAGCGGGAGGAGAGACCCAGTACTTC
clone size: .; D gene: TRBD1; V gene: TRBV5-1; J gene: TRBJ2-1; CDR3 protein: CASGEQGNNEQFF; CDR3 DNA: TGCGCCAGCGGAGAACAGGGGAACAATGAGCAGTTCTTC
clone size: .; D gene: .; V gene: TRBV11-2; J gene: TRBJ2-3; CDR3 protein: CASSLTLARGADTQYF; CDR3 DNA: TGTGCCAGCAGCCTTACACTAGCGAGGGGGGCAGATACGCAGTATTTT
clone size: .; D gene: TRBD1; V gene: TRBV30; J gene: TRBJ2-3; CDR3 protein: CAWSPGTGLSDTQYF; CDR3 DNA: TGTGCCTGGTCTCCCGGGACAGGTTTATCAGATACGCAGTATTTT
clone size: .; D gene: .; V gene: TRBV4-1; J gene: TRBJ1-5; CDR3 protein: CASSQGRARGSNQSQHF; CDR3 DNA: TGCGCCAGCAGCCAAGGGCGGGCGCGGGGGAGCAATCAGTCCCAGCATTTT
clone size: .; D gene: .; V gene: TRBV7-8; J gene: TRBJ2-7; CDR3 protein: CASSLGHGSSYEQYF; CDR3 DNA: TGTGCCAGCAGCTTAGGGCACGGGAGCTCCTACGAGCAGTACTTC
clone size: .; D gene: .; V gene: TRBV7-9; J gene: TRBJ1-2; CDR3 protein: CASSLEGIYGYTF; CDR3 DNA: TGTGCCAGCAGCTTAGAGGGGATCTATGGCTACACCTTC
clone size: .; D gene: TRBD2; V gene: TRBV9; J gene: TRBJ2-5; CDR3 protein: CASSSGSSGVQETQYF; CDR3 DNA: TGTGCCAGCAGCTCTGGGTCTAGCGGAGTCCAAGAGACCCAGTACTTC
clone size: .; D gene: .; V gene: TRBV10-3; J gene: TRBJ1-5; CDR3 protein: CAISESGGRQNQPQHF; CDR3 DNA: TGTGCCATCAGTGAGTCGGGAGGGAGGCAGAATCAGCCCCAGCATTTT
clone size: .; D gene: TRBD2; V gene: TRBV9; J gene: TRBJ2-7; CDR3 protein: CASSAFPTTASGNNEQYF; CDR3 DNA: TGTGCCAGCAGCGCCTTCCCGACGACGGCTAGCGGGAATAACGAGCAGTACTTC
clone size: .; D gene: .; V gene: TRBV18; J gene: TRBJ1-6; CDR3 protein: CASSPPAGGGKSPLHF; CDR3 DNA: TGTGCCAGCTCACCACCGGCCGGGGGAGGAAAGTCACCCCTCCACTTT
clone size: few; D gene: .; V gene: TRBV5-1; J gene: TRBJ2-2; CDR3 protein: CASSLQGLGTGELFF; CDR3 DNA: TGCGCCAGCAGCCTACAGGGATTGGGCACCGGGGAGCTGTTTTTT
clone size: .; D gene: TRBD2; V gene: TRBV4-1; J gene: TRBJ2-3; CDR3 protein: CASSRRAGDTLDTQYF; CDR3 DNA: TGCGCCAGCAGCCGCCGAGCGGGAGACACACTAGATACGCAGTATTTT
clone size: .; D gene: TRBD1; V gene: TRBV9; J gene: TRBJ2-3; CDR3 protein: CASSRRAGTESDTQYF; CDR3 DNA: TGTGCCAGCAGCAGACGCGCCGGGACAGAATCAGATACGCAGTATTTT
clone size: .; D gene: .; V gene: TRBV5-4; J gene: TRBJ1-1; CDR3 protein: CASSPPTGKPNTEAFF; CDR3 DNA: TGTGCCAGCAGCCCCCCAACGGGGAAACCGAACACTGAAGCTTTCTTT
clone size: .; D gene: .; V gene: TRBV5-1; J gene: TRBJ2-7; CDR3 protein: CASSLDGISSYEQYF; CDR3 DNA: TGCGCCAGCAGCTTGGATGGCATTTCCTCCTACGAGCAGTACTTC
clone size: .; D gene: TRBD1; V gene: TRBV2; J gene: TRBJ1-1; CDR3 protein: CASSEAGQGTEAFF; CDR3 DNA: TGTGCCAGCAGTGAAGCGGGACAGGGAACTGAAGCTTTCTTT
clone size: few; D gene: TRBD1; V gene: TRBV30; J gene: TRBJ2-6; CDR3 protein: CASQGAAGANVLTF; CDR3 DNA: TGTGCCTCACAGGGGGCGGCCGGGGCCAACGTCCTGACTTTC
clone size: .; D gene: .; V gene: TRBV5-1; J gene: TRBJ2-2; CDR3 protein: CASSIRGTGELFF; CDR3 DNA: TGCGCCAGCAGCATTCGGGGGACCGGGGAGCTGTTTTTT
clone size: .; D gene: .; V gene: TRBV6-5; J gene: TRBJ1-1; CDR3 protein: CAARGKGEAFF; CDR3 DNA: TGTGCCGCGCGGGGGAAGGGTGAAGCTTTCTTT
clone size: .; D gene: .; V gene: TRBV5-4; J gene: TRBJ2-1; CDR3 protein: CASSITGNSYNEQFF; CDR3 DNA: TGTGCCAGCAGCATCACAGGGAACTCCTACAATGAGCAGTTCTTC
clone size: .; D gene: TRBD1; V gene: TRBV10-3; J gene: TRBJ1-2; CDR3 protein: CATHDREDGNGYTF; CDR3 DNA: TGTGCCACACACGACAGGGAGGACGGAAATGGCTACACCTTC
clone size: .; D gene: .; V gene: TRBV9; J gene: TRBJ1-1; CDR3 protein: CASSSYSIGSTEAFF; CDR3 DNA: TGTGCCAGCAGCTCGTATTCCATTGGGAGCACTGAAGCTTTCTTT
clone size: .; D gene: TRBD1; V gene: TRBV5-1; J gene: TRBJ1-6; CDR3 protein: CASSLDGTVNSPLHF; CDR3 DNA: TGCGCCAGCAGCTTGGACGGGACAGTAAATTCACCCCTCCACTTT
clone size: .; D gene: .; V gene: TRBV28; J gene: TRBJ2-4; CDR3 protein: CASSSPVPDIQYF; CDR3 DNA: TGTGCCAGCAGCTCCCCGGTGCCGGACATTCAGTACTTC
clone size: .; D gene: TRBD2; V gene: TRBV28; J gene: TRBJ2-1; CDR3 protein: CASSLIGGGSSYNEQFF; CDR3 DNA: TGTGCCAGCAGTTTAATCGGGGGGGGTAGTAGTTACAATGAGCAGTTCTTC
clone size: .; D gene: .; V gene: TRBV19; J gene: TRBJ1-5; CDR3 protein: CASSTPYQASGWEPQHF; CDR3 DNA: TGTGCCAGTAGTACCCCATATCAGGCTTCGGGGTGGGAGCCCCAGCATTTT
clone size: once; D gene: .; V gene: TRBV5-1; J gene: TRBJ2-7; CDR3 protein: CASSLEGDEQYF; CDR3 DNA: TGCGCCAGCAGCTTGGAGGGGGACGAGCAGTACTTC
clone size: .; D gene: TRBD1; V gene: TRBV9; J gene: TRBJ1-2; CDR3 protein: CASLGQGAGGYTF; CDR3 DNA: TGTGCCAGCTTGGGACAGGGGGCAGGTGGCTACACCTTC
clone size: .; D gene: .; V gene: TRBV19; J gene: TRBJ2-3; CDR3 protein: CASAPLSGGRDTQYF; CDR3 DNA: TGTGCCAGTGCCCCGCTCAGCGGTGGGCGAGATACGCAGTATTTT
clone size: .; D gene: .; V gene: TRBV27; J gene: TRBJ1-1; CDR3 protein: CASSLYRNTEAFF; CDR3 DNA: TGTGCCAGCAGTTTATATCGGAACACTGAAGCTTTCTTT
clone size: .; D gene: .; V gene: TRBV6-1; J gene: TRBJ1-1; CDR3 protein: CASRAQGGTEAFF; CDR3 DNA: TGTGCCAGCAGAGCTCAGGGTGGCACTGAAGCTTTCTTT
clone size: .; D gene: TRBD1; V gene: TRBV28; J gene: TRBJ1-2; CDR3 protein: CASNFQGAFYGYTF; CDR3 DNA: TGTGCCAGCAATTTTCAGGGGGCCTTCTATGGCTACACCTTC
clone size: .; D gene: TRBD2; V gene: TRBV5-4; J gene: TRBJ2-7; CDR3 protein: CASSLRGRDYEQYF; CDR3 DNA: TGTGCCAGCAGCTTGCGCGGGAGGGATTACGAGCAGTACTTC
clone size: .; D gene: .; V gene: TRBV6-6; J gene: TRBJ2-3; CDR3 protein: CASRKGTPDTQYF; CDR3 DNA: TGTGCCAGCAGAAAAGGGACTCCCGATACGCAGTATTTT
clone size: .; D gene: TRBD1; V gene: TRBV2; J gene: TRBJ2-7; CDR3 protein: CASMMQGDEQYF; CDR3 DNA: TGTGCCAGCATGATGCAGGGGGACGAGCAGTACTTC
clone size: .; D gene: .; V gene: TRBV19; J gene: TRBJ1-1; CDR3 protein: CASSEGMNTEAFF; CDR3 DNA: TGTGCCAGTTCGGAGGGGATGAACACTGAAGCTTTCTTT
clone size: .; D gene: .; V gene: TRBV6-1; J gene: TRBJ1-5; CDR3 protein: CASSGTGNNQPQHF; CDR3 DNA: TGTGCCAGCAGTGGGACGGGGAATAATCAGCCCCAGCATTTT
clone size: few; D gene: TRBD1; V gene: TRBV6-1; J gene: TRBJ2-1; CDR3 protein: CASSGTGAYNEQFF; CDR3 DNA: TGTGCCAGCTCCGGGACAGGGGCCTACAATGAGCAGTTCTTC
clone size: .; D gene: .; V gene: TRBV29-1; J gene: TRBJ1-1; CDR3 protein: CSVGRGGPNTEAFF; CDR3 DNA: TGCAGCGTTGGTCGCGGGGGTCCGAACACTGAAGCTTTCTTT
clone size: once; D gene: .; V gene: TRBV19; J gene: TRBJ2-5; CDR3 protein: CASRGGYQETQYF; CDR3 DNA: TGTGCCAGTAGAGGCGGGTACCAAGAGACCCAGTACTTC
clone size: .; D gene: TRBD1; V gene: TRBV5-1; J gene: TRBJ2-7; CDR3 protein: CASSLGDRDFHEQYF; CDR3 DNA: TGCGCCAGCAGCTTGGGGGACAGGGATTTCCACGAGCAGTACTTC